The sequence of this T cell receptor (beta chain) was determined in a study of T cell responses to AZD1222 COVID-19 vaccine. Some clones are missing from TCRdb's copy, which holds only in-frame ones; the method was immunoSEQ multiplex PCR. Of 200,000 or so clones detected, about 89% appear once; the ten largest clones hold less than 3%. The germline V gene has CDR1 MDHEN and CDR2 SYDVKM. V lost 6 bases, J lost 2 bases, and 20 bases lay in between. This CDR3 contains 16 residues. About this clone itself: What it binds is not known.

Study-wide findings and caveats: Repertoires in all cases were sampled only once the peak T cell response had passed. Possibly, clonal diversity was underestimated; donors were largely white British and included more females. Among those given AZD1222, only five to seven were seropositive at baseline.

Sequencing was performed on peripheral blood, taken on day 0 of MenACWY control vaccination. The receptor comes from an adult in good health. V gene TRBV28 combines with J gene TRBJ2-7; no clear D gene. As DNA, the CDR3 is TGTGCCAGCAGCTTAACCCCTGGCAGGCCCACCTACGAGCAGTACTTC. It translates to CASSLTPGRPTYEQYF.